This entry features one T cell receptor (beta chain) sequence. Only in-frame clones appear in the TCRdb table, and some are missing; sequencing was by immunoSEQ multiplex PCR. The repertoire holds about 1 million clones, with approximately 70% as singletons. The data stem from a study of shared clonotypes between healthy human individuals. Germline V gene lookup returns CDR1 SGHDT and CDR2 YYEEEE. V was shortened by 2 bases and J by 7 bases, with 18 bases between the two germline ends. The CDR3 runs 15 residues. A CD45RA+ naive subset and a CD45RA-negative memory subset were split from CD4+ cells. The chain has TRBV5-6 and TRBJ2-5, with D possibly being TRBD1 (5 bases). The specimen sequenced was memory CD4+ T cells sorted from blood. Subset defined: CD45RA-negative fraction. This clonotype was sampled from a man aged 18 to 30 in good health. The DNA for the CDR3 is TGTGCCAGCAGCTTTTGGGGCTTGTTGGAAGGGACCCAGTACTTC. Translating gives CASSFWGLLEGTQYF.